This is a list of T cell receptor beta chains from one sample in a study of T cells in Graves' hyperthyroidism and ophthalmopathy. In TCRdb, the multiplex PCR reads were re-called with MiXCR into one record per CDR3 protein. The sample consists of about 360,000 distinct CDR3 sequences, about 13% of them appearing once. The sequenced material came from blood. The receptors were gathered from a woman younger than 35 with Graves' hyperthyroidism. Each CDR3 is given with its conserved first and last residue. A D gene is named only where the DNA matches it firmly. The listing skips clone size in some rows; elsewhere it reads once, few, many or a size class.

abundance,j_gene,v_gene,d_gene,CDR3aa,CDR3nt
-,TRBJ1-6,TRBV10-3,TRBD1,CAMKGQDNSPLHF,TGTGCCATGAAGGGACAGGATAATTCACCCCTCCACTTT
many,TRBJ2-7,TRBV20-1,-,CSGRGSYEQYF,TGCAGTGGCAGGGGTTCCTACGAGCAGTACTTC
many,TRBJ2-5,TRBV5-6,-,CASSSPNLGGETQYF,TGTGCCAGCAGTTCCCCCAACCTTGGGGGAGAGACCCAGTACTTC
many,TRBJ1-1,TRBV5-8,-,CASMDLGKTANTEAFF,TGTGCCAGCATGGATCTTGGGAAGACAGCGAACACTGAAGCTTTCTTT
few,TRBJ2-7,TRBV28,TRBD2,CASHPGSGGPSYEQYF,TGTGCCAGCCACCCAGGTAGCGGGGGTCCTAGCTACGAGCAGTACTTC
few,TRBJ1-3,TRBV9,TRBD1,CASSVAGQALSGNTIYF,TGTGCCAGCAGCGTAGCCGGACAGGCCCTCTCTGGAAACACCATATATTTT
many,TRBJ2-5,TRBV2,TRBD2,CASSEARTSGSAETQYF,TGTGCCAGCAGTGAAGCTCGGACTAGCGGGAGTGCAGAGACCCAGTACTTC
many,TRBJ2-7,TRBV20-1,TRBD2,CSARDLAGGRYEQYF,TGCAGTGCTAGAGATCTGGCGGGAGGCCGCTACGAGCAGTACTTC
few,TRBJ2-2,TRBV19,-,CASSRPGQGKGLNTGELFF,TGTGCCAGTAGTAGGCCCGGACAGGGAAAGGGACTAAACACCGGGGAGCTGTTTTTT
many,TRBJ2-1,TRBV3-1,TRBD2,CASSQRLAGAYNEQFF,TGTGCCAGCAGCCAACGTCTAGCGGGGGCTTACAATGAGCAGTTCTTC
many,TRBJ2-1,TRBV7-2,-,CASSRSAISYNEQFF,TGTGCCAGCAGTCGGAGTGCAATCTCCTACAATGAGCAGTTCTTC
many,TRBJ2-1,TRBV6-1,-,CASKVNNEQFF,TGTGCCAGCAAGGTGAACAATGAGCAGTTCTTC
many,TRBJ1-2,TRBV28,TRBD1,CASSTLGQGSRGYGYTF,TGTGCCAGCAGTACGTTGGGACAGGGATCTAGGGGGTATGGCTACACCTTC
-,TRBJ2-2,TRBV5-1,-,CASSPIANTGELFF,TGCGCCAGCAGCCCGATCGCGAACACCGGGGAGCTGTTTTTT
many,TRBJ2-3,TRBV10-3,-,CASRRGGEGTDTQYF,TGTGCCTCAAGAAGGGGGGGTGAGGGCACAGATACGCAGTATTTT
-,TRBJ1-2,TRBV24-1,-,CATRSGAGGDYGYTF,TGTGCCACCAGGAGTGGAGCTGGGGGTGACTATGGCTACACCTTC
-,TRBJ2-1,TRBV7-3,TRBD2,CASSPMLGTSVNEQFF,TGTGCCAGCAGCCCCATGCTGGGGACTAGTGTCAATGAGCAGTTCTTC
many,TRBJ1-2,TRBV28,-,CASSLGQGLVGYGYTF,TGTGCCAGCAGTTTAGGTCAGGGGCTCGTCGGCTATGGCTACACCTTC
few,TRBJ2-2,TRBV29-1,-,CSVRVLRGVNTGELFF,TGCAGCGTTCGGGTTTTGAGGGGGGTAAACACCGGGGAGCTGTTTTTT